The entry that follows covers one T cell receptor beta chain sequence. The entry originates in a study of blood T cell repertoires in COVID-19. As processed by the authors: By means of reference gene primer amplification, nucleated cell counts were estimated. The table came from immunoSEQ multiplex PCR; TCRdb's copy has only in-frame clones and leaves some out. V, J and clone size are those of that table, while D and trimming were read from the DNA. This sample has 450,000 to 600,000 clones; around 87% occur once, and the top ten carry under 0.85%. Each recovered donor of Cohort 3 presented with two negative PCRs, clearance, or symptom resolution. CDR1 is SGHRS and CDR2 is YFSETQ in the germline V gene. The trim removed 1 base at V and 0 bases at J, leaving 5 bases unmatched. The CDR3 has 18 residues.

This rearrangement joins TRBV5-1 to TRBJ2-2; 11 bases fit TRBD2. The sequence was collected from a young woman who had recovered from COVID-19. Material: PBMCs or T cells enriched from blood (not recorded which). This chain's CDR3 is CASSLYTSGGPNTGELFF. The CDR3 nucleotides read TGCGCCAGCAGCTTGTACACTAGCGGGGGCCCGAACACCGGGGAGCTGTTTTTT.